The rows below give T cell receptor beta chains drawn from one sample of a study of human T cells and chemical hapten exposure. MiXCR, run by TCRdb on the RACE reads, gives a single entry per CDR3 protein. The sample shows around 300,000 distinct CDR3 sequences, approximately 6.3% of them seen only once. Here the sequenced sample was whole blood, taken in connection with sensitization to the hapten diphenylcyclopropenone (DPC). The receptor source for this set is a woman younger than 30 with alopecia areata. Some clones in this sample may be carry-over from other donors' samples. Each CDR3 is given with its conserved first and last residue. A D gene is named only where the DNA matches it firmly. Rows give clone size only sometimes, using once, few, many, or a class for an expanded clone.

TGTGCCATCAGAGACAGTGTGGGCTCTGGAAACACCATATATTTT	CAIRDSVGSGNTIYF	.	TRBJ1-3	TRBV10-3	few
TGTGCCAGCAGCCAAGATACCGGTTGGGGCTACACCTTC	CASSQDTGWGYTF	.	TRBJ1-2	TRBV3-1	.
TGTGCCAGCAGCGGGACAGGGAGTTTGAATTCACCCCTCCACTTT	CASSGTGSLNSPLHF	TRBD1	TRBJ1-6	TRBV9	few
TGTGCCAGCTCACGATACAGGGATCGGGGCAATCAGCCCCAGCATTTT	CASSRYRDRGNQPQHF	.	TRBJ1-5	TRBV18	few
TGTGCCAGCAGTTATACTTTTCAAGAGACCCAGTACTTC	CASSYTFQETQYF	.	TRBJ2-5	TRBV6-5	few
TGTGCCAGCAGCCGGAGCGAAGAGGGCTACACCTTC	CASSRSEEGYTF	.	TRBJ1-2	TRBV7-9	.
TGCGCCAGCAGCTCTGTACAATTGAACAATGCCGGGACAGATACGCAGTATTTT	CASSSVQLNNAGTDTQYF	.	TRBJ2-3	TRBV5-1	few
TGTGCCAGCACCATCAGGGGAGGCAATCAGCCCCAGCATTTT	CASTIRGGNQPQHF	.	TRBJ1-5	TRBV12-3/TRBV12-4	few
TGTGCCAGCAGTTTGGCGGGCGGGGGAGCCACAGATACGCAGTATTTT	CASSLAGGGATDTQYF	TRBD2	TRBJ2-3	TRBV6-5	few
TGTGCCAGCAGTTCCCGACTAGCGGGGGGGCAAGATACGCAGTATTTT	CASSSRLAGGQDTQYF	TRBD2	TRBJ2-3	TRBV6-2/TRBV6-3	many
TGCAGTGCTGGCAGGACAGGGTCGTTCACTGAAGCTTTCTTT	CSAGRTGSFTEAFF	TRBD1	TRBJ1-1	TRBV20-1	few
TGTGCAAGTCGCGGAAAGGAGGGGTTAGGGGACACTGAAGCTTTCTTT	CASRGKEGLGDTEAFF	.	TRBJ1-1	TRBV12-2	few
TGTGCCAGCATTCAGGACTGGGCAGGGGATGAGCAGTTCTTC	CASIQDWAGDEQFF	.	TRBJ2-1	TRBV7-2	few
TGTGCCAGCATTATGTGGCGGGGGATGGTCGACATTCAGTACTTC	CASIMWRGMVDIQYF	TRBD2	TRBJ2-4	TRBV6-1	.
TGTGCCAGCAGTTACATGGGACAGGGGGCATGGAACACTGAAGCTTTCTTT	CASSYMGQGAWNTEAFF	TRBD1	TRBJ1-1	TRBV6-6	few
TGCGCCAGCAGCTTGGTACGGGGGGACCCAACTAATGAAAAACTGTTTTTT	CASSLVRGDPTNEKLFF	.	TRBJ1-4	TRBV5-1	few
TGTGCCAGCAGCTTGTCCACTGGGAACACTGAAGCTTTCTTT	CASSLSTGNTEAFF	.	TRBJ1-1	TRBV5-6	.
TGTGCCAGCAGCTTAGTCGGAGCTAACTATGGCTACACCTTC	CASSLVGANYGYTF	.	TRBJ1-2	TRBV7-9	few
TGTGCCAGCAGTTTAACGGGGGTGGACAACAATGAGCAGTTCTTC	CASSLTGVDNNEQFF	.	TRBJ2-1	TRBV12-3/TRBV12-4	many
TGCGCCAGCAGCCAAACGTCCGGGACAGGGCTAAGCTATGGCTACACCTTC	CASSQTSGTGLSYGYTF	TRBD1	TRBJ1-2	TRBV4-3	.
TGTGCCAGCGCTCCCAGGGCAGACAATGAGCAGTTCTTC	CASAPRADNEQFF	.	TRBJ2-1	TRBV12-3/TRBV12-4	many
TGCGCCAGCAGCCACGCCCGGGGGGCGTTCGATGAGCAGTTCTTC	CASSHARGAFDEQFF	.	TRBJ2-1	TRBV4-3	.
TGTGCCAGCAGCTCCTCCCGTTTCCACACAGATACGCAGTATTTT	CASSSSRFHTDTQYF	.	TRBJ2-3	TRBV5-5	.
TGCAGTGCTAGAATAGGTAACACTGAAGCTTTCTTT	CSARIGNTEAFF	.	TRBJ1-1	TRBV20-1	.
TGTGCCAGCAGCTTACACAGGAAGAACACTGAAGCTTTCTTT	CASSLHRKNTEAFF	.	TRBJ1-1	TRBV11-2	many
TGTGCCAGCAGTTACTCGCGGCCGCCGAGCTCCTACGAGCAGTACTTC	CASSYSRPPSSYEQYF	.	TRBJ2-7	TRBV6-5	many
TGTGCCATCAGCGAAACGGGCTACGAGCAGTACTTC	CAISETGYEQYF	.	TRBJ2-7	TRBV10-3	few
TGTGCCAGCAGCTTCCGGGACACCTTCTCTGGGGCCAACGTCCTGACTTTC	CASSFRDTFSGANVLTF	.	TRBJ2-6	TRBV7-2	.
TGTGCCAGCAGCGCCCTACAGGATCAGCCCCAGCATTTT	CASSALQDQPQHF	.	TRBJ1-5	TRBV7-2	many
TGTGCCAGCAGCCGAGGACAGGGAGGGGAGACCCAGTACTTC	CASSRGQGGETQYF	.	TRBJ2-5	TRBV7-9	.
TGTGCCAGCAGCTTAGTCTTCGGGCAGCTCCAAGAGACCCAGTACTTC	CASSLVFGQLQETQYF	.	TRBJ2-5	TRBV7-2	.
TGTACCAGCAGGGGGGGACAGGGCCTTGAAGCTTTCTTT	CTSRGGQGLEAFF	TRBD1	TRBJ1-1	TRBV6-2/TRBV6-3	.
TGTGCCAGCAGCCCGACGGGACAAGTAAACATTCAGTACTTC	CASSPTGQVNIQYF	.	TRBJ2-4	TRBV25-1	.
TGTGCCAGCAGCCTTGGACAAGCCCTTTGGACGCAGTATTTT	CASSLGQALWTQYF	.	TRBJ2-3	TRBV7-9	.
TGTGCCAGCAGTCGGGACAGAATCTATGGCTACACCTTC	CASSRDRIYGYTF	TRBD1	TRBJ1-2	TRBV6-5	.
TGTGCCAGCAGCCGCGGGGCCGGAAAGGGGCCCCAGCATTTT	CASSRGAGKGPQHF	.	TRBJ1-5	TRBV6-2/TRBV6-3	few
TGTGCCAGCAGCTGGGACAGGCAAGACACTGAAGCTTTCTTT	CASSWDRQDTEAFF	TRBD1	TRBJ1-1	TRBV7-2	few
TGCAGTGCTTGGGACAGGGGGCGCCTCAATGAGCAGTTCTTC	CSAWDRGRLNEQFF	TRBD1	TRBJ2-1	TRBV20-1	few
TGTGTCAGCAGCCCCATAAGCGGGGGGCTCAACACCGGGGAGCTGTTTTTT	CVSSPISGGLNTGELFF	TRBD2	TRBJ2-2	TRBV5-4	.
TGTGCCAGCAGTTTACCCGGCCGGCAGAACTACACCTTC	CASSLPGRQNYTF	.	TRBJ1-2	TRBV12-3/TRBV12-4	few
TGTGCCAGCAAAGTCGGGGAGACCCAGTACTTC	CASKVGETQYF	.	TRBJ2-5	TRBV27	many
TGCGCCAGCGGGGACAGGGGGACCTATGGCTACACCTTC	CASGDRGTYGYTF	TRBD1	TRBJ1-2	TRBV10-2	few
TGTGCCAGCACCACAATGATGGGTGGAAGACGGAAATATAGCAATCAGCCCCAGCATTTT	CASTTMMGGRRKYSNQPQHF	.	TRBJ1-5	TRBV6-2/TRBV6-3	many